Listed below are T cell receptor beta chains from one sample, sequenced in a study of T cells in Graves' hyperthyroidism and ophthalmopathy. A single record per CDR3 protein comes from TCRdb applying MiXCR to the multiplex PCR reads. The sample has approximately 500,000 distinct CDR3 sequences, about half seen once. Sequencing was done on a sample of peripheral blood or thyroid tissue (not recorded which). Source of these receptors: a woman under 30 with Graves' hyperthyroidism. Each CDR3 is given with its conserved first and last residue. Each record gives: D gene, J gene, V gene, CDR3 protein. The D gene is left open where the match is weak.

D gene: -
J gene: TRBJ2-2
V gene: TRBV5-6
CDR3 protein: CASSLGYLASTTGELFF

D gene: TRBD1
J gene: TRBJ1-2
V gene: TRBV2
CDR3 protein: CASSEFSGQGYGYTF

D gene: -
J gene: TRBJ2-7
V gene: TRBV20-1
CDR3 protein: CSANRGEFEQYF

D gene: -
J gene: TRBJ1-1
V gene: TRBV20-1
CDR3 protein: CSARADVGNTEAFF

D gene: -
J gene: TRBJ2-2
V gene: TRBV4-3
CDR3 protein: CASSQDGGTGELFF

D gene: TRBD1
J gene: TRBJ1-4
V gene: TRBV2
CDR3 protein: CASRPGTGREKLFF

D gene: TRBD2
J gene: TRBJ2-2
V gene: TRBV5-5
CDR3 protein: CASSWGLAGVNGELFF

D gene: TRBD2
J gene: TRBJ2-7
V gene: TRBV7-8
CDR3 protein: CASSLAAWGSTRGDEQYF

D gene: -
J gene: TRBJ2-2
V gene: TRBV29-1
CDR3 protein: CSVGRVGELFF

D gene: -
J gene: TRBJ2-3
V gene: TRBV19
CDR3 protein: CASSPWTRGTQYF

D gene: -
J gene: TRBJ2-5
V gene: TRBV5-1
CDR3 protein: CASSFGETRYF